This TCR beta chain was found in a study of blood T cell dynamics during melanoma immunotherapy. At the level of the study: Patients with metastatic melanoma got pembrolizumab or nivolumab-ipilimumab as first-line care.

Sequencing was performed with immunoSEQ multiplex PCR; in TCRdb, only in-frame clones are kept and a portion is missing. This table has about 15,000 clones, roughly nine tenths appearing once. Whole-study findings and limits: The study could not tell melanoma-specific clones from general immune activation. At W3, later disease-control patients showed bifurcated PBMC repertoire changes, unlike progressors.

Remarks on this clone: Its target is not known.

V was cut by 4 bases and J by 2 bases, with 12 bases left in between. CDR1 is SQVTM and CDR2 is ANQGSEA in the germline V gene. CDR3 length: 13 amino acids. Described time point: week 3, after first cycle of checkpoint inhibitor. Response was assessed by RECIST 1.1 at 12 weeks, except a couple of rapid progressors. This sequence originates from a human donor with melanoma. The source was blood, collected from a patient treated with checkpoint blockade. V usage is TRBV29-1 and J usage is TRBJ2-7; perhaps TRBD1 as D (5 bases). CDR3 bases: TGCAGCGTTGGGGCAGGGAACCCCTACGAGCAGTACTTC. Protein product: CSVGAGNPYEQYF.